This is a list of T cell receptor beta chains from one sample in a study of shared clonotypes between healthy human individuals. Data came from immunoSEQ multiplex PCR; TCRdb stores just in-frame clones and leaves some out. The data hold some 2.1 million clones, with 90% to 95% observed a single time. Input material: naive CD8+ T cells from PBMCs. Receptors originate from a young man in good health. Some clones in this sample may be carry-over from other donors' samples. Both conserved end residues are trimmed from each CDR3. The size of a clone is reported for some rows only, either as once, few or many, or as a class for expanded clones.

cdr3_aa: ASLQPPHGYT
v_call: TRBV19
clone_size: -
j_call: TRBJ1-2
cdr3_length: 10

cdr3_aa: AVGATNEKLF
v_call: TRBV13
clone_size: -
j_call: TRBJ1-4
cdr3_length: 10

cdr3_aa: ASSPGTGGGLYGYT
v_call: TRBV7-8
clone_size: -
j_call: TRBJ1-2
cdr3_length: 14

cdr3_aa: ASSPSGPVSSYNEQF
v_call: TRBV28
clone_size: -
j_call: TRBJ2-1
cdr3_length: 15

cdr3_aa: ASSFTGTAANYGYT
v_call: TRBV19
clone_size: -
j_call: TRBJ1-2
cdr3_length: 14

cdr3_aa: ASTHWTSGNYEQY
v_call: TRBV5-1
clone_size: -
j_call: TRBJ2-7
cdr3_length: 13

cdr3_aa: AWRSLGGIGTDTQY
v_call: TRBV30
clone_size: -
j_call: TRBJ2-3
cdr3_length: 14

cdr3_aa: ASSVGAGLSGDTQY
v_call: TRBV9
clone_size: -
j_call: TRBJ2-3
cdr3_length: 14

cdr3_aa: ASSQDPSGSSYEQY
v_call: TRBV4-2
clone_size: -
j_call: TRBJ2-7
cdr3_length: 14

cdr3_aa: ATSRGATGTYEQY
v_call: TRBV15
clone_size: -
j_call: TRBJ2-7
cdr3_length: 13

cdr3_aa: ASTPPRAEAF
v_call: TRBV7-9
clone_size: -
j_call: TRBJ1-1
cdr3_length: 10

cdr3_aa: ASSLTSDTQY
v_call: TRBV7-9
clone_size: once
j_call: TRBJ2-3
cdr3_length: 10

cdr3_aa: ASRRGTRELYEQY
v_call: TRBV28
clone_size: -
j_call: TRBJ2-7
cdr3_length: 13

cdr3_aa: ASSQQPPGLAPPSSYNEQF
v_call: TRBV27
clone_size: -
j_call: TRBJ2-1
cdr3_length: 19

cdr3_aa: ASSENPQVNYGYT
v_call: TRBV6-1
clone_size: -
j_call: TRBJ1-2
cdr3_length: 13

cdr3_aa: ASSTQQGLKNEQY
v_call: TRBV5-1
clone_size: -
j_call: TRBJ2-7
cdr3_length: 13

cdr3_aa: ASSEVADYEQY
v_call: TRBV2
clone_size: -
j_call: TRBJ2-7
cdr3_length: 11

cdr3_aa: SVVWASPGELF
v_call: TRBV29-1
clone_size: -
j_call: TRBJ2-2
cdr3_length: 11

cdr3_aa: ASSHRDGGSDTEAF
v_call: TRBV4-1
clone_size: -
j_call: TRBJ1-1
cdr3_length: 14

cdr3_aa: ASSEPVLLPDYQPQH
v_call: TRBV6-1
clone_size: -
j_call: TRBJ1-5
cdr3_length: 15

cdr3_aa: ASSELTGYAYEQY
v_call: TRBV6-1
clone_size: -
j_call: TRBJ2-7
cdr3_length: 13

cdr3_aa: ASSLGLAGNEQF
v_call: TRBV28
clone_size: -
j_call: TRBJ2-1
cdr3_length: 12

cdr3_aa: ASSYSITDLQETQY
v_call: TRBV6-5
clone_size: -
j_call: TRBJ2-5
cdr3_length: 14

cdr3_aa: ATSGTVRYEQY
v_call: TRBV6-1
clone_size: -
j_call: TRBJ2-7
cdr3_length: 11

cdr3_aa: ASSQDPPGICGYT
v_call: TRBV4-1
clone_size: -
j_call: TRBJ1-2
cdr3_length: 13

cdr3_aa: ASEDRSQFYGYT
v_call: TRBV2
clone_size: once
j_call: TRBJ1-2
cdr3_length: 12

cdr3_aa: ASSLGAAGSLTEAF
v_call: TRBV7-9
clone_size: -
j_call: TRBJ1-1
cdr3_length: 14

cdr3_aa: ASSQDRQVNQPQH
v_call: TRBV4-3
clone_size: -
j_call: TRBJ1-5
cdr3_length: 13

cdr3_aa: ASTTATNRRPMNTEAF
v_call: TRBV28
clone_size: once
j_call: TRBJ1-1
cdr3_length: 16

cdr3_aa: ASRLSRSGPEQY
v_call: TRBV28
clone_size: -
j_call: TRBJ2-7
cdr3_length: 12

cdr3_aa: ASSPQGRASYNEQF
v_call: TRBV28
clone_size: -
j_call: TRBJ2-1
cdr3_length: 14

cdr3_aa: ASSVNGDYSTDTQY
v_call: TRBV9
clone_size: -
j_call: TRBJ2-3
cdr3_length: 14

cdr3_aa: ASSATSGFCNEQF
v_call: TRBV6-4
clone_size: -
j_call: TRBJ2-1
cdr3_length: 13

cdr3_aa: ASSGGDGLF
v_call: TRBV9
clone_size: -
j_call: TRBJ1-4
cdr3_length: 9

cdr3_aa: ASSLGGTAHYSNQPQH
v_call: TRBV7-9
clone_size: -
j_call: TRBJ1-5
cdr3_length: 16

cdr3_aa: ASSIGLGAMNTEAF
v_call: TRBV19
clone_size: -
j_call: TRBJ1-1
cdr3_length: 14

cdr3_aa: ASSGDGGESTQH
v_call: TRBV25-1
clone_size: -
j_call: TRBJ1-5
cdr3_length: 12

cdr3_aa: ASMKRDTFTDTQY
v_call: TRBV6-1
clone_size: -
j_call: TRBJ2-3
cdr3_length: 13

cdr3_aa: ASSGGLALGIQY
v_call: TRBV5-6
clone_size: -
j_call: TRBJ2-4
cdr3_length: 12

cdr3_aa: ASSLLQSNTEAF
v_call: TRBV27
clone_size: -
j_call: TRBJ1-1
cdr3_length: 12

cdr3_aa: AISLGHMNTEAF
v_call: TRBV10-3
clone_size: once
j_call: TRBJ1-1
cdr3_length: 12

cdr3_aa: ASSQEGTAHEQY
v_call: TRBV4-1
clone_size: -
j_call: TRBJ2-7
cdr3_length: 12